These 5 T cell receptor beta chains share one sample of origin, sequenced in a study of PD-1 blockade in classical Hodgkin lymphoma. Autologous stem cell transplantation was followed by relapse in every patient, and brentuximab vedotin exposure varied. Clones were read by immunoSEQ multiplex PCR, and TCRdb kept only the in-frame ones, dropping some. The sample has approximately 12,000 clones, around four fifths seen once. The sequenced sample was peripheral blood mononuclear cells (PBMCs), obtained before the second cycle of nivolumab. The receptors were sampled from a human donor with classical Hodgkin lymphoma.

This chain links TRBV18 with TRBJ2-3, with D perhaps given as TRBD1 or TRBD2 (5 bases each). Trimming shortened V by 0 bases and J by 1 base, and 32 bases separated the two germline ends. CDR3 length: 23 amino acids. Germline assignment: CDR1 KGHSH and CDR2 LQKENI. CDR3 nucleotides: TGTGCCAGCTCACCACCGCACCCCAGAGGGGTACGGAGGCGCGGGCTCGGCACAGATACGCAGTATTTT. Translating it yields CASSPPHPRGVRRRGLGTDTQYF.

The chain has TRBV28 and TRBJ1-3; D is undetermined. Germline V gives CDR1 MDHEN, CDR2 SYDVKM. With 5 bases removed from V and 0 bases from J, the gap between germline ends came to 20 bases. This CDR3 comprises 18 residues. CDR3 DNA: TGTGCCAGCAGTCCCGCCCCGGCAGTCGGGTACTCTGGAAACACCATATATTTT. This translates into CASSPAPAVGYSGNTIYF.

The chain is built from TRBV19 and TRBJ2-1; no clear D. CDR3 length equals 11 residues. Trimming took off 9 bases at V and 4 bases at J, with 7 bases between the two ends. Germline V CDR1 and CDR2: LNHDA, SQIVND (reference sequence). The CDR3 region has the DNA TGTGCCAGCCACACTTACAATGAGCAGTTCTTC. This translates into CASHTYNEQFF.

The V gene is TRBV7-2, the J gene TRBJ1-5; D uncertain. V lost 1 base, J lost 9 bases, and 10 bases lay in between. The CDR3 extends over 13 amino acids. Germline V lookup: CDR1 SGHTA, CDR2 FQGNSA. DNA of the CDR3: TGTGCCAGCAGCTTAGGTGGACCGGGGCCCCAGCATTTT. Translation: CASSLGGPGPQHF.

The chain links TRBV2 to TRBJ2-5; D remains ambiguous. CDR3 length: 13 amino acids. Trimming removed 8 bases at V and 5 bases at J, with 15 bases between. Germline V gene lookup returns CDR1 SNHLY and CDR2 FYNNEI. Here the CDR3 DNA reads TGTGCCAGCGGTTTGTACACCAGGGAGACCCAGTACTTC. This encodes CASGLYTRETQYF.